This T cell receptor (beta chain) appears in the sequencing data of a study of blood T cells in healthy people across ages (dated by TCRdb to 2014 to 2015). At the level of the whole study: In model experiments, roughly one uniquely barcoded TCR beta cDNA molecule per two T cells was captured by template switching. Donors were grouped into four age groups: young (average roughly 17 years), middle-aged (39), aged (around 66) and long-lived (approximately 75). To avoid experimental bias, donors of different ages were distributed randomly across sequencing lanes. Using the same blood draw, the study looked at two additional independent replicas of 1 million unique cDNA reads for two donors, one aged 18 to 29 and the other aged 80 or older. Using deep sequencing normalized with unique cDNA molecular identifiers, the study measured how TCR beta repertoire diversity changes with age.

Study-level results and caveats: Because donor CMV infection status was unknown, age-related changes in expanded clonotypes were potentially confounded. The long-lived group showed more naive CD4+ T cells, fewer expanded clones and increased TCR diversity than the aged group, suggesting age selection. Bulk unsorted PBMC profiling prevented conclusive comparison of naive and antigen-experienced compartments. As age increased, observed TCR beta diversity per million T cells dropped in a roughly linear way, and a significant reduction was already evident by age about 36. A strong correlation was found between observed TCR beta diversity and the percentage of naive T cells measured by flow cytometry. Estimates of total diversity from one million sequenced T cells were regarded as lower bounds and underestimates.

The protocol used for the library was 5' RACE. Sequencing took place on an Illumina HiSeq 2500. The second PCR ran for roughly 7 to 11 cycles and used a J-beta primer mix along with a sample-barcoded 5' primer. Each TCR beta cDNA molecule received a unique molecular identifier from a template-switch 5' adaptor carrying 12 random nucleotides. Each sample yielded at least 3 million CDR3-containing paired-end reads. First-strand cDNA synthesis was performed from all RNA using the Mint cDNA synthesis kit, with priming by a TRBC-specific oligonucleotide. Following uracil-DNA glycosylase treatment, all cDNA underwent a first 18-cycle PCR with the universal primers M1SS and BC2_uni_R. The authors processed their data as follows. For normalization, 1 million high-quality reads, each with a distinct molecular identifier, were randomly selected from each sample. Instead of being binned into consensus sequences, reads with shared molecular identifiers were discarded. MiTCR, with a Q25 quality threshold and the strictest error-elimination algorithm, was used for CDR3 identification, clonotype clustering and error correction. Lower-bound total TCR beta diversity was estimated with a nonparametric unseen species model using Euler transformation. TCRdb ran its own pipeline on the public reads, namely fastp trimming at Q25 and MiXCR clone calling, and kept in-frame beta chains. Rows with a matching CDR3 protein are joined into one entry that keeps the most common DNA and genes. The V and J calls reflect TCRdb's pipeline rather than the authors' work. Across this sample there are 1.5 million to 2 million distinct CDR3 sequences, with less than 50% seen only once. The top ten hold less than 2.5% of the sample.

V and J are truncated by 6 bases and 8 bases respectively, leaving an intervening sequence of 11 bases. The CDR3 holds 12 amino acids from the cysteine to the phenylalanine. Only the CDR3 DNA stays, 36 bases, in frame from base 1. According to the germline V gene, CDR1 reads MDHEN and CDR2 reads SYDVKM. About this clonotype: It lacks a known antigen. The input lacks base qualities; no much larger clone sits a single base away.

Systemically healthy Caucasian individuals from Russia, about 38 in total and aged roughly 6 to 100 years, were included as donors. Each donor gave 8 to 10 milliliters of peripheral blood, collected into EDTA-treated Vacutainer tubes. Ficoll-Paque density-gradient centrifugation was used to isolate PBMCs, with at least 7 million per sample. Total RNA, at least 6 micrograms per sample, was extracted from PBMCs with Trizol reagent. For every donor, flow cytometry on a PBMC aliquot measured the percentage of naive CD45RAhigh/CD27high T cells. The rearranged chain carries TRBV28 and TRBJ2-4; TRBD2 is a possible D gene, resting on 6 matching bases. The sequencing sample was made of blood. This clonotype was sampled from a woman aged 40 to 50 in good health. The CDR3 reads as follows: CASRDGGDIQYF. At the DNA level, the sequence is TGTGCCAGCAGAGACGGGGGAGACATTCAGTACTTC.